These 19 T cell receptor beta chains were sequenced from one sample in a study of CD8 T cells in Susac syndrome. The authors reverse transcribed 0.5 to 1 ug RNA with random hexamers. TCRdb analysed the immunoSEQ multiplex PCR reads with MiXCR anew, one entry per CDR3 protein. Altogether around 200,000 distinct CDR3 sequences are present, approximately 95% being singletons, with the ten largest covering around 0.093%. Input material: CD4+ T cells from PBMCs. The source is a human donor with multiple sclerosis.

The rearrangement links TRBV19 to TRBJ1-5; the D is unclear. This CDR3 region has 14 residues. V was pared by 6 bases and J by 9 bases, with 18 bases between. Germline CDR1 reads LNHDA; CDR2 reads SQIVND (reference sequence). As DNA, the CDR3 is TGTGCCAGTAGGGCTGTGGCAGAACCAGGGCCCCAGCATTTT. It is translated as CASRAVAEPGPQHF.

The chain uses TRBV3-1 and TRBJ2-1; D gene uncertain. CDR3 size: 13 residues. Germline values: CDR1 LGHDT, CDR2 YNNKEL (reference sequence). The V end lost 4 bases, the J end lost 6 bases, and 10 bases lay between the germline ends. CDR3 coding DNA: TGTGCCAGCAGCCTTGGCTACCTCAATGAGCAGTTCTTC. It codes for CASSLGYLNEQFF.

V gene TRBV20-1 combines with J gene TRBJ2-7, with TRBD1 matching over 7 bases. The germline CDR1 and CDR2 sequences are DFQATT and SNEGSKA (reference sequence). This CDR3 has 14 residues. Trimming cost V 2 bases and J 5 bases; bases outside gene matches: 9. The CDR3, as DNA: TGCAGTGCTAGAAGCCACAGGGGTGACGACGAGCAGTACTTC. Its translation is CSARSHRGDDEQYF.

The genes are TRBV9 and TRBJ2-3; D unclear. This CDR3 region has 16 residues. Germline CDR1 reads SGDLS; CDR2 reads YYNGEE. V lost 4 bases to trimming and J lost 2 bases, with 17 bases between them. The CDR3 sequence is CASSPQTTINTDTQYF. CDR3 nucleotide sequence: TGTGCCAGCAGCCCACAAACTACCATTAACACAGATACGCAGTATTTT.

The CDR3 protein is CSARNPGVSNTEAFF. The CDR3 DNA sequence: TGCAGTGCTAGAAACCCCGGGGTCTCGAACACTGAAGCTTTCTTT. The chain couples TRBV20-1 to TRBJ1-1; D gene uncertain. V was pared by 2 bases and J by 1 base, with 14 bases between. This CDR3 contains 15 residues. CDR1 DFQATT and CDR2 SNEGSKA come from the germline V gene (reference sequence).

The J gene is TRBJ2-3, the V gene TRBV9; 9 bases fit TRBD2. Germline trimming cut 0 bases from V and 4 bases from J; bases unmatched to any gene: 3. The CDR3 contains 15 residues. Per the germline V gene, CDR1 is SGDLS and CDR2 is YYNGEE. The DNA of the CDR3 is TGTGCCAGCAGCGTAGGCGGCGGGGGGGCAGATACGCAGTATTTT. As protein: CASSVGGGGADTQYF.

This clonotype was seen once. The chain carries TRBV3-1 and TRBJ2-7; no reliable D call. CDR1 and CDR2 from the germline V gene are LGHDT and YNNKEL (reference sequence). V lost 5 bases to trimming and J lost 1 base, with 12 bases between them. The CDR3 has 14 amino acids. The CDR3 region has the DNA TGTGCCAGCAGCTGGGCAGACCGTTCCTACGAGCAGTACTTC. As protein: CASSWADRSYEQYF.

This chain joins TRBV25-1 and TRBJ1-2; D is undetermined. From germline, CDR1 is MGHDK and CDR2 SYGVNS. Trimming cost V 2 bases and J 6 bases, with 7 bases left between them. This CDR3 is built from 12 residues. The CDR3 protein is CASSESPNGYTF. CDR3 nucleotides: TGTGCCAGCAGTGAAAGCCCCAATGGCTACACCTTC.

Only one count was recorded for this clonotype. The J gene is TRBJ2-3, the V gene TRBV9; tentative D call: TRBD1 (5 bases). This CDR3 has 16 amino acids. V shed 2 bases and J shed 4 bases, with 17 bases lying between them. Germline CDR1 reads SGDLS; CDR2 reads YYNGEE. The CDR3 is CASSVRSFRAPDTQYF. DNA for the CDR3: TGTGCCAGCAGCGTGCGTTCATTCAGGGCCCCAGATACGCAGTATTTT.

This chain links TRBV3-1 with TRBJ2-2, with TRBD2 matching over 12 bases. The CDR3 is made up of 16 amino acids. Trimming cost V 1 base and J 5 bases; bases outside gene matches: 2. The germline CDR1 and CDR2 sequences are LGHDT and YNNKEL (reference sequence). The CDR3 protein is CASSQGGLAGTGELFF. CDR3 DNA: TGTGCCAGCAGCCAAGGTGGACTAGCGGGGACCGGGGAGCTGTTTTTT.

The V call is TRBV20-1, the J call TRBJ2-7, with 10 nucleotides matching TRBD1. The CDR3 length is 12 residues. Germline V gene data show CDR1 as DFQATT and CDR2 as SNEGSKA (reference sequence). The CDR3 nucleotides are TGCAGCGGCCGGGACAGGGGTCACGAGCAGTACTTC. This encodes CSGRDRGHEQYF.

The chain recombines TRBV6-5 with TRBJ2-5, with 9 bases identical to TRBD2. Germline trimming cut 5 bases from V and 5 bases from J; bases unmatched to any gene: 6. Germline V gene lookup returns CDR1 MNHEY and CDR2 SVGAGI. This CDR3 is built from 14 residues. In nucleotides, the CDR3 is TGTGCCAGCAGTCGACTAGCGGTATGGGAGACCCAGTACTTC. This translates into CASSRLAVWETQYF.

The chain uses TRBV12-3 or TRBV12-4 and TRBJ1-1, with D possibly TRBD1 on 5 matching bases. The CDR3 spans 14 residues. The V gene lost 5 bases and the J gene lost 3 bases, with 13 bases spanning the gap. The CDR3 loop reads CASSPGRGHTEAFF. CDR3 DNA: TGTGCCAGCAGTCCAGGGAGGGGACACACTGAAGCTTTCTTT.

The genes are TRBV6-6 and TRBJ2-1; TRBD1 agrees at 9 bases. The CDR3 has 15 amino acids. V was clipped by 7 bases and J by 3 bases; unmatched bases: 7. CDR1 is MNHNY, CDR2 SVGAGI, per germline (reference sequence). The CDR3 DNA is TGTGCCAGCATTGCCGGGACAGGGTTCTACAATGAGCAGTTCTTC. Its translation is CASIAGTGFYNEQFF.

The rearrangement uses TRBV25-1 and TRBJ1-4, with D tentatively TRBD1 (6 bases). Between the trimmed V and J ends, which lost 3 bases and 15 bases, there was a span of 11 bases. This CDR3 region has 11 residues. Germline loops: CDR1 MGHDK, CDR2 SYGVNS. This CDR3 is CASSETGTMFF. The DNA for the CDR3 is TGTGCCAGCAGTGAGACGGGGACAATGTTTTTT.

The CDR3 spells CASSPGTGGLYGYTF. DNA for the CDR3: TGTGCCAGCAGCCCGGGGACAGGCGGTTTGTATGGCTACACCTTC. The chain combines TRBV3-1 with TRBJ1-2; 8 bases fit TRBD1. The junction had 9 bases not matched to a gene; V was cut back by 4 bases and J by 5 bases. This CDR3 has 15 residues. Per germline, CDR1 LGHDT and CDR2 YNNKEL (reference sequence).

The chain couples TRBV5-6 to TRBJ1-1; D unclear. From germline, CDR1 is SGHDT and CDR2 YYEEEE. The CDR3 has 12 amino acids. Trimming cost V 1 base and J 8 bases, with 9 bases left between them. This chain's CDR3 is CASSLWGREAFF. CDR3 bases: TGTGCCAGCAGCTTGTGGGGTAGGGAAGCTTTCTTT.

This clonotype was seen just once. V is TRBV7-2 and J is TRBJ2-1; a possible D gene is TRBD2 (7 bases). The CDR3 sequence is 13 residues long. CDR1 is SGHTA and CDR2 is FQGNSA in the germline V gene. The V end lost 8 bases, the J end lost 9 bases, and 17 bases lay between the germline ends. The CDR3 spells CASEAGAAGEQFF. CDR3 bases: TGTGCCAGCGAGGCGGGGGCCGCAGGTGAGCAGTTCTTC.

The gene calls are TRBV7-7 and TRBJ2-7; 10 bases map to TRBD1. CDR1 and CDR2 from the germline V gene are SSHAT and FNYEAQ (reference sequence). With 1 base clipped from V and 2 bases from J, the junction kept 5 bases outside the gene matches. The CDR3 is made up of 16 amino acids. The CDR3 spells CASSLGAGQGPYEQYF. Written as DNA, the CDR3 is TGTGCCAGCAGCTTAGGGGCGGGACAGGGGCCCTACGAGCAGTACTTC. Full variable domain (rest looked up from reference TRBV7-7 and TRBJ2-7): GAGVSQSPRYKVTKRGQDVTLRCDPISSHATLYWYQQALGQGPEFLTYFNYEAQPDKSGLPSDRFSAERPEGSISTLTIQRTEQRDSAMYRCASSLGAGQGPYEQYFGPGTRLTVT.